A selection of T cell receptor beta chains follows, all from one sample in a study of tumor and adjacent non-tumor tissue in lung cancer. TCRdb fed the multiplex PCR reads into MiXCR, producing one record per CDR3 protein. This table has approximately 110,000 distinct CDR3 sequences, 75% appearing once. The sample comprised lung tumor tissue. Receptor source: a woman aged 60-70 years with non-small cell lung cancer. CDR3s include the opening cysteine and the closing phenylalanine or tryptophan. A D gene is named only where the DNA matches it firmly. Clone size is shown for a subset of rows, as once, few, many or a class of expanded clone.

once,TRBV2,NA,TRBJ1-4,CASSEDAQAVEKLFF,TGTGCCAGCAGTGAAGACGCACAGGCGGTTGAAAAACTGTTTTTT
NA,TRBV11-2,NA,TRBJ1-1,CASSLVSNTEAFF,TGTGCCAGCAGCTTAGTCAGTAACACCGAAGCTTTCTTT
NA,TRBV12-3/TRBV12-4,NA,TRBJ2-7,CVSRPRQGGTYEQYF,TGTGTCAGCAGACCCCGGCAGGGGGGTACCTACGAGCAGTACTTC
NA,TRBV11-2,NA,TRBJ1-1,CTSSPRGVGNTEAFF,TGTACCAGCAGCCCCCGGGGGGTTGGTAACACTGAAGCTTTCTTT
NA,TRBV20-1,TRBD2,TRBJ2-1,CSVASGRGVYNEQFF,TGCAGTGTCGCTAGCGGGAGGGGGGTATACAATGAGCAATTCTTC
few,TRBV6-2/TRBV6-3,NA,TRBJ1-6,CASSPWAENLPLHF,TGTGCCAGCAGCCCCTGGGCCGAAAATTTACCCCTCCACTTT
NA,TRBV14,NA,TRBJ1-3,CASSQVFSENTIYF,TGTGCCAGCAGCCAAGTCTTCTCTGAAAACACCATATATTTT
NA,TRBV6-2/TRBV6-3,TRBD2,TRBJ2-3,CTSSSGGGAPDTQYF,TGTACCAGCAGTTCGGGCGGGGGGGCACCAGATACGCAGTATTTT
NA,TRBV11-3,NA,TRBJ1-6,CANNLEDSYNSPLHF,TGTGCCAACAACTTAGAGGACAGTTATAATTCACCCCTCCACTTT
few,TRBV6-2/TRBV6-3,TRBD2,TRBJ2-7,CASTVESRGLAGAYF,TGTGCCAGCACCGTTGAGTCCCGCGGACTAGCGGGGGCGTACTTC
NA,TRBV11-1,NA,TRBJ2-2,CASSAWTWVNIGELFF,TGTGCCAGCAGTGCCTGGACATGGGTGAACATCGGGGAGCTGTTTTTT
NA,TRBV4-3,NA,TRBJ2-1,CASSQDEQVGYNEQFF,TGCGCCAGCAGCCAAGATGAACAGGTTGGGTATAATGAGCAGTTCTTC
many,TRBV6-6,NA,TRBJ2-7,CASRAEVGEQYF,TGTGCCAGCCGCGCCGAAGTTGGGGAGCAGTACTTC
NA,TRBV28,NA,TRBJ1-2,CANTENVGVGYTF,TGTGCCAACACGGAGAATGTCGGGGTTGGCTACACCTTC
NA,TRBV11-2,TRBD1,TRBJ1-2,CASNPDRGADYGYTF,TGTGCCAGCAACCCGGACAGGGGAGCTGACTATGGCTACACTTTC
NA,TRBV11-2,NA,TRBJ2-1,CASSLYPQGMRFF,TGTGCCAGCAGCTTATATCCACAGGGTATGCGGTTCTTC
NA,TRBV20-1,NA,TRBJ1-5,CSTRHGSQPQHF,TGCAGTACTAGACATGGTAGTCAGCCCCAGCATTTT